This TCR beta chain was documented in a study of blood T cell repertoires in COVID-19. At the level of the study: The United States, Italy and Spain were the sources of the acute and convalescent COVID-19 samples. Nucleic acid was either cDNA or gDNA, and it came from T cells, B-cell-depleted T cells, or PBMCs.

Authors' processing steps: Estimation of nucleated cell counts was performed using reference gene primer amplification. The method was immunoSEQ multiplex PCR; TCRdb's version includes in-frame clones alone and lacks a portion of them. D and trimming were read from the DNA, whereas the V and J calls and clone size are those reported in that table. This sample has 250,000 to 300,000 clones, with around nine tenths found just once. The receptor was derived from a woman in her forties who had recovered from COVID-19. Sequenced: peripheral blood.

In DNA form, the CDR3 reads TGTGCCCCAGGGGGATCCCAAACGAGGTACGAGCAGTACTTC. As protein: CAPGGSQTRYEQYF. V usage is TRBV5-6 and J usage is TRBJ2-7; 7 nucleotides match TRBD1. Germline CDR1 reads SGHDT; CDR2 reads YYEEEE. Losses at the gene ends were 10 bases for V and 4 bases for J; bases not matched to a gene: 14. This CDR3 has 14 residues. The complete variable domain, with remaining parts taken from reference TRBV5-6 and TRBJ2-7, reads DAGVTQSPTHLIKTRGQQVTLRCSPKSGHDTVSWYQQALGQGPQFIFQYYEEEERQRGNFPDRFSGHQFPNYSSELNVNALLLGDSALYLCAPGGSQTRYEQYFGPGTRLTVT.